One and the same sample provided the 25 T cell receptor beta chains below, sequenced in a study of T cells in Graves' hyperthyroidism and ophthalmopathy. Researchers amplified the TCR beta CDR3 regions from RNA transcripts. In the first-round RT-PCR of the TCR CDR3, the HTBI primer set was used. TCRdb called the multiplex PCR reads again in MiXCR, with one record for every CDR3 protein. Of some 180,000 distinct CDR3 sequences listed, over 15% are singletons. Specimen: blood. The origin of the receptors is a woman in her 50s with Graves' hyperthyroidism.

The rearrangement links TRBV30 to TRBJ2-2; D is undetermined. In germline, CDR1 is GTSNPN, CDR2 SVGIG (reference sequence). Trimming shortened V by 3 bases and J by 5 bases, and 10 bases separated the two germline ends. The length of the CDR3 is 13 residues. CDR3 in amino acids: CAWRAPGTGELFF. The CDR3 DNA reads TGTGCCTGGAGGGCCCCTGGTACCGGGGAGCTGTTTTTT.

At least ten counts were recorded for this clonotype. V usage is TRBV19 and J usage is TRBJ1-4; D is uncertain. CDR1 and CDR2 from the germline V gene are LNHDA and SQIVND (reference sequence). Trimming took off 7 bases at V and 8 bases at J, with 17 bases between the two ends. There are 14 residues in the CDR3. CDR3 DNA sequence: TGTGCCAGTACTTCCGGGCGCCGTGTCGAAAAACTGTTTTTT. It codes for CASTSGRRVEKLFF.

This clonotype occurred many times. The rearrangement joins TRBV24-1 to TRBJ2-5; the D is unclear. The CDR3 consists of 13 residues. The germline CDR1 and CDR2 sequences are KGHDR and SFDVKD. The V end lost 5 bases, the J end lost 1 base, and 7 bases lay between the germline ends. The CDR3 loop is CATSVQVQETQYF. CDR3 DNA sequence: TGTGCCACCAGTGTCCAGGTCCAAGAGACCCAGTACTTC.

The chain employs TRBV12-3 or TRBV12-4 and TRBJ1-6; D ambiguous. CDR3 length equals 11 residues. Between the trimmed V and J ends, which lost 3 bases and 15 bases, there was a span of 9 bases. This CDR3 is CASSFGVVLHF. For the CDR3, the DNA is TGTGCCAGCAGTTTCGGGGTAGTCCTCCACTTT.

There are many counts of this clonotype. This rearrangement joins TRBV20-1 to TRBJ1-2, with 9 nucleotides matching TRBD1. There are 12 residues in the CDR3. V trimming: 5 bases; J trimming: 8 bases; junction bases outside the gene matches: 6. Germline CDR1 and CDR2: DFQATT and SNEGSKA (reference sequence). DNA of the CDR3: TGCAGTGCTTTCGACAGGGGGAAAGGCTACACCTTC. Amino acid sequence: CSAFDRGKGYTF.

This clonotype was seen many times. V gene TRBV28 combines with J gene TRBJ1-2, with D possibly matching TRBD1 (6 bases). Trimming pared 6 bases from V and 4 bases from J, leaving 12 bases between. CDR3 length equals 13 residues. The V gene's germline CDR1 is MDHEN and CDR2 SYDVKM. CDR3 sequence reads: CASRWGGSYGYTF. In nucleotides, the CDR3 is TGTGCCAGCAGGTGGGGGGGCTCCTATGGCTACACCTTC.

The CDR3 bases are TGTGCCAGCAGCTTGTGGGGGACAGATGGCTACACCTTC. This translates into CASSLWGTDGYTF. The chain is built from TRBV5-4 and TRBJ1-2, with 7 positions matching TRBD1. The CDR3 has 13 amino acids. V lost 1 base, J lost 6 bases, and 3 bases stayed unmatched. Germline values: CDR1 SGHNT, CDR2 YYREEE (reference sequence).

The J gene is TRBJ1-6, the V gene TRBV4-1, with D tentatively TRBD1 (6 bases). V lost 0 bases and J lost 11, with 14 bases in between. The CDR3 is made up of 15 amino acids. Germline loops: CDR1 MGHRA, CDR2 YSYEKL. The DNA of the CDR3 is TGCGCCAGCAGCCAAGAGGGGGGGGCTGGGACACCCCTCCACTTT. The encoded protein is CASSQEGGAGTPLHF.

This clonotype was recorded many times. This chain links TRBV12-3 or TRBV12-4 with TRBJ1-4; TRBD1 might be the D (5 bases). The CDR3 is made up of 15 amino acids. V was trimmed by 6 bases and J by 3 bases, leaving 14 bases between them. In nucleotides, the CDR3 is TGTGCCAGCAGCCACCCAGGGCCAGCTAATGAAAAACTGTTTTTT. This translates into CASSHPGPANEKLFF.

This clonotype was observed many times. As DNA, the CDR3 is TGTGCCAGCAGCTCGGACAGGGTTGGTGGCTACACCTTC. Its protein product is CASSSDRVGGYTF. This chain joins TRBV12-3 or TRBV12-4 and TRBJ1-2; 8 bases are a match to TRBD1. This CDR3 has 13 amino acids. The junction had 7 bases not matched to a gene; V was cut back by 6 bases and J by 7 bases.

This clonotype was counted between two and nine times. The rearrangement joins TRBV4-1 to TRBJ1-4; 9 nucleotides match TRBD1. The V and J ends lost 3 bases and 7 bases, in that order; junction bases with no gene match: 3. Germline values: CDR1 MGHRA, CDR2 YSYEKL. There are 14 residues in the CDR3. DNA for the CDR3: TGCGCCAGCAGCCAGGGACAGGGCGGTGAAAAACTGTTTTTT. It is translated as CASSQGQGGEKLFF.

CDR3: CASSASDWEVEQYF. CDR3 coding DNA: TGTGCCAGCAGCGCGTCGGACTGGGAGGTCGAGCAGTACTTC. V usage is TRBV9 and J usage is TRBJ2-7, with D perhaps matching TRBD2 (6 bases). This CDR3 has 14 amino acids. CDR1 and CDR2 from the germline V gene are SGDLS and YYNGEE. Trimming removed 3 bases at V and 6 bases at J, with 16 bases between.

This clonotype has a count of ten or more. CDR3 loop: CASSPWDRGNTEAFF. The DNA for the CDR3 is TGTGCCAGCAGTCCTTGGGACAGGGGGAACACTGAAGCTTTCTTT. The chain is built from TRBV28 and TRBJ1-1; 10 bases are a match to TRBD1. V was pared by 5 bases and J by 1 base, with 4 bases of the junction left unmatched. Germline CDR1 is MDHEN and CDR2 is SYDVKM. The CDR3 sequence is 15 residues long.

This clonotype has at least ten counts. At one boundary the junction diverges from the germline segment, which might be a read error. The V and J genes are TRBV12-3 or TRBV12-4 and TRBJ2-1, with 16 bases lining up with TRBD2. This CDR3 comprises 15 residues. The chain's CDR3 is CASSGTSGGDNEQLF. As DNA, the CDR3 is TGTGCCAGCAGTGGGACTAGCGGGGGGGATAATGAGCAGCTCTTC.

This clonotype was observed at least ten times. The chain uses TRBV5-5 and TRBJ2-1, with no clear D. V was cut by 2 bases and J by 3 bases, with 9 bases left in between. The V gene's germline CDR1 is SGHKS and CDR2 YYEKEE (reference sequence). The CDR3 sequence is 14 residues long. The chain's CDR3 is CASSLVPSYNEQFF. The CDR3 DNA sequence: TGTGCCAGCAGCTTAGTGCCGAGCTACAATGAGCAGTTCTTC. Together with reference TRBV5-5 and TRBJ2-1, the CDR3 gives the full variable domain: DAGVTQSPTHLIKTRGQQVTLRCSPISGHKSVSWYQQVLGQGPQFIFQYYEKEERGRGNFPDRFSARQFPNYSSELNVNALLLGDSALYLCASSLVPSYNEQFFGPGTRLTVL.

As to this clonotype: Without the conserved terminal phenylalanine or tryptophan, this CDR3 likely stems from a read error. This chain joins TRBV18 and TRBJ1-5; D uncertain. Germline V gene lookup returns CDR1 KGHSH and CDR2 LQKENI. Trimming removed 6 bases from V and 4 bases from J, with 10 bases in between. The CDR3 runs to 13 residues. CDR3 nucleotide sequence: TGTGCCAGCTCTCCTTTCCCGAATCAGCCCCAGCATCTT. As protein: CASSPFPNQPQHL.

CDR3: CASRPTALGYTF. For the CDR3, the DNA is TGTGCCAGCAGACCTACGGCGCTAGGCTACACCTTC. V usage is TRBV28 and J usage is TRBJ1-2; D unclear. The length of the CDR3 is 12 residues. Germline-derived CDR1 and CDR2 are MDHEN and SYDVKM. V dropped 6 bases and J dropped 8 bases, with 13 bases sitting between them.

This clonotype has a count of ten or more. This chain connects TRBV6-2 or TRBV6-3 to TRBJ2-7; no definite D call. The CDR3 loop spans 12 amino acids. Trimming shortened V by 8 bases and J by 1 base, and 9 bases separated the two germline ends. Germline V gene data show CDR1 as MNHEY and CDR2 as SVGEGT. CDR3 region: CASRQESYEQYF. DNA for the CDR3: TGTGCCAGCCGCCAGGAATCCTACGAGCAGTACTTC.

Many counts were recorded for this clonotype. This CDR3 is CASSPPGFPTNEKLFF. The CDR3 bases are TGTGCCAGCAGCCCACCGGGGTTCCCAACTAATGAAAAACTGTTTTTT. The chain has TRBV3-1 and TRBJ1-4; no definite D call. The CDR3 loop spans 16 amino acids. The germline V and J ends were trimmed by 4 bases and 0 bases, with 12 bases remaining between them. Germline V gene sequence: CDR1 LGHDT, CDR2 YNNKEL (reference sequence).

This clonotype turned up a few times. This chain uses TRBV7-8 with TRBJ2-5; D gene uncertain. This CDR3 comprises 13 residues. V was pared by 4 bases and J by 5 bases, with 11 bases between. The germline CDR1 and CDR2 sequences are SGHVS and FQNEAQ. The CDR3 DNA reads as TGTGCCAGCAGCTCCCCTCCAGCGGAGACCCAGTACTTC. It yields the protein CASSSPPAETQYF.

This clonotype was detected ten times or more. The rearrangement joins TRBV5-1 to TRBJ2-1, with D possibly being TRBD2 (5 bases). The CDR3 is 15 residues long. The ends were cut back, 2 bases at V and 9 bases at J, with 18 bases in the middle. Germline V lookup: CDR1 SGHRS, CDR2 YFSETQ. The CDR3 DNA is TGCGCCAGCAGCTTAAGGAGTCTCGGGGTCGCTGAGCAGTTCTTC. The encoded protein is CASSLRSLGVAEQFF. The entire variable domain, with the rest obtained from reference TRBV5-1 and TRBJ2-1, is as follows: KAGVTQTPRYLIKTRGQQVTLSCSPISGHRSVSWYQQTPGQGLQFLFEYFSETQRNKGNFPGRFSGRQFSNSRSEMNVSTLELGDSALYLCASSLRSLGVAEQFFGPGTRLTVL.

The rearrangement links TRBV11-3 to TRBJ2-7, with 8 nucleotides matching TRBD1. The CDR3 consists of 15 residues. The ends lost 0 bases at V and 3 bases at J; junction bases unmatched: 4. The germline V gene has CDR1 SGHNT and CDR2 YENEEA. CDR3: CASSLERTGIYEQYF. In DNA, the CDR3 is TGTGCCAGCAGCTTAGAACGGACAGGGATCTACGAGCAGTACTTC.

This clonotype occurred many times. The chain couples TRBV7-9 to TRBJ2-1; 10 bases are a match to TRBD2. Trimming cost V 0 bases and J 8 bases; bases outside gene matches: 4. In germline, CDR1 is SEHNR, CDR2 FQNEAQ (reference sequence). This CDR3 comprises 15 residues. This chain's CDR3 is CASSLASGGFDEQFF. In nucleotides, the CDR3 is TGTGCCAGCAGCTTAGCTAGCGGGGGGTTCGATGAGCAGTTCTTC.

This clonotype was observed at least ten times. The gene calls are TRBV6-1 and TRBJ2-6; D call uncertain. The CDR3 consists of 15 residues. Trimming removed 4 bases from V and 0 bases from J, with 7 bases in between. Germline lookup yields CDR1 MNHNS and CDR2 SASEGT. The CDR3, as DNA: TGTGCCAGCAGTGGATCGGCCTCTGGGGCCAACGTCCTGACTTTC. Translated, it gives CASSGSASGANVLTF.

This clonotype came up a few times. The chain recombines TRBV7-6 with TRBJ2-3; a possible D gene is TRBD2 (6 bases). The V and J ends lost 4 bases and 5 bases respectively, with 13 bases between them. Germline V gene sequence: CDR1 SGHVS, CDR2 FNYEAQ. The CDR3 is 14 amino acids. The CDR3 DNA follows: TGTGCCAGCAGCTACCTCGGGGGAGGAGATACGCAGTATTTT. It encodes CASSYLGGGDTQYF.